Following are 29 T cell receptor beta chains from one sample sequenced in a study of early stage breast cancer tumors. Libraries were prepared by immunoSEQ multiplex PCR; TCRdb keeps only in-frame clonotypes and omits some of them. The table shows 45,000 to 50,000 clones, with about 83% occurring only once. Sequenced sample: blood. Receptors originate from a person between 50 and 60 years old with breast cancer.

The chain has TRBV15 and TRBJ1-2; 10 positions agree with TRBD1. V shed 0 bases and J 3 bases; nucleotides not matched to a gene: 7. Germline CDR1 reads LNHNV; CDR2 reads YYDKDF (reference sequence). The CDR3 runs to 17 residues. CDR3 coding DNA: TGTGCCACCAGCAGAGATCTCACGGGACAGGGGCACTATGGCTACACCTTC. Its translation: CATSRDLTGQGHYGYTF.

The genes are TRBV6-6 and TRBJ2-3, with 10 bases that match TRBD2. The trim removed 10 bases at V and 6 bases at J, leaving 10 bases unmatched. In germline, CDR1 is MNHNY, CDR2 SVGAGI (reference sequence). The CDR3 is 14 residues long. CDR3 DNA sequence: TGTGCCACCACGGGAGCGGGAGGGACTGATACGCAGTATTTT. Its translation is CATTGAGGTDTQYF.

The chain is built from TRBV7-9 and TRBJ2-4, with 8 bases aligning to TRBD1. CDR1 and CDR2 (germline): SEHNR, FQNEAQ (reference sequence). Germline trimming cut 4 bases from V and 2 bases from J; bases unmatched to any gene: 7. The CDR3 spans 16 residues. CDR3 in DNA: TGTGCCAGCAGCTATCAGGGGGCAAGGACCAAAAACATTCAGTACTTC. It specifies CASSYQGARTKNIQYF.

The CDR3 nucleotides are TGTGCCAGTAGTATCCTTTCTAGCACAGATACGCAGTATTTT. As protein: CASSILSSTDTQYF. The rearrangement uses TRBV19 and TRBJ2-3; D not resolved. CDR1 LNHDA and CDR2 SQIVND come from the germline V gene (reference sequence). The CDR3 is made up of 14 amino acids. V was clipped by 3 bases and J by 0 bases, with 7 bases between them.

V and J are TRBV5-1 and TRBJ2-7, with 10 bases identical to TRBD1. The CDR3 runs 16 residues. Germline V CDR1 and CDR2: SGHRS, YFSETQ. Unmatched junction bases numbered 10, after V lost 4 bases and J lost 3 bases. CDR3 amino acids: CASSRIWDRGVYEQYF. The CDR3 DNA sequence: TGCGCCAGCAGCCGGATCTGGGACAGGGGAGTCTACGAGCAGTACTTC.

J is TRBJ1-4 and V is TRBV5-4; no firm D call. Germline V lookup: CDR1 SGHNT, CDR2 YYREEE (reference sequence). This CDR3 spans 14 amino acids. V lost 4 bases and J 0 bases, leaving 7 bases between the germline ends. In DNA, the CDR3 is TGTGCCAGCAGCATAAGTACAACTAATGAAAAACTGTTTTTT. This gives the protein CASSISTTNEKLFF.

The count of this clone is one. V gene TRBV20-1 combines with J gene TRBJ1-2; weak D call: TRBD1 (5 bases). Per germline, CDR1 DFQATT and CDR2 SNEGSKA (reference sequence). V lost 6 bases, J lost 8 bases, and 13 bases lay in between. This CDR3 has 11 residues. The CDR3 nucleotides read TGCAGTGCCGATGGGACGTGGGGCTACACCTTC. It is translated as CSADGTWGYTF.

J is TRBJ2-7 and V is TRBV15; no reliable D call. Germline assignment: CDR1 LNHNV and CDR2 YYDKDF (reference sequence). The V end was cut by 0 bases, the J end by 5 bases, with 14 bases between. The CDR3 consists of 15 residues. The CDR3 DNA sequence: TGTGCCACCAGCAGAGATCCCGCCGCAGGACACGAGCAGTACTTC. Amino acid sequence: CATSRDPAAGHEQYF. Using reference TRBV15 and TRBJ2-7 for the parts outside the CDR3, the full variable domain is DAMVIQNPRYQVTQFGKPVTLSCSQTLNHNVMYWYQQKSSQAPKLLFHYYDKDFNNEADTPDNFQSRRPNTSFCFLDIRSPGLGDTAMYLCATSRDPAAGHEQYFGPGTRLTVT.

The chain joins TRBV4-3 to TRBJ2-1, with D maybe TRBD2 (5 bases). The V end lost 6 bases, the J end lost 6 bases, and 24 bases lay between the germline ends. Germline CDR1 is LGHNA and CDR2 is YSLEER. The CDR3 extends over 17 amino acids. As DNA, the CDR3 is TGCGCCAGCAGGCCCGGGAATAACTTACTGTGGTCCAATGAGCAGTTCTTC. Encoded protein: CASRPGNNLLWSNEQFF.

This clone turned up a few times. The J gene is TRBJ2-7, the V gene TRBV5-1; a weak D match, TRBD2 (5 bases). Trimming removed 0 bases at V and 6 bases at J, with 19 bases between. The CDR3 is made up of 16 amino acids. Per the germline V gene, CDR1 is SGHRS and CDR2 is YFSETQ. DNA for the CDR3: TGCGCCAGCAGCTTGGAGGTCGGAGGTACCCTAACCGAGCAGTACTTC. It encodes CASSLEVGGTLTEQYF.

The gene calls are TRBV7-6 and TRBJ1-6, with TRBD1 matching over 7 bases. CDR3 length: 16 residues. V lost 5 bases, J lost 7 bases, and 11 bases stayed unmatched. Per germline, CDR1 SGHVS and CDR2 FNYEAQ. The CDR3 region is CASSGGQVHSNSPLHF. In DNA, the CDR3 is TGTGCCAGCAGCGGTGGACAGGTCCACTCCAATTCACCCCTCCACTTT.

This rearrangement joins TRBV7-2 to TRBJ2-5; 9 bases match TRBD1. Germline assignment: CDR1 SGHTA and CDR2 FQGNSA. Germline trimming cut 6 bases from V and 3 bases from J; bases unmatched to any gene: 2. CDR3 length equals 13 residues. CDR3 sequence: CASRGTGKETQYF. CDR3 in DNA: TGTGCCAGCAGGGGGACAGGGAAAGAGACCCAGTACTTC.

The gene calls are TRBV29-1 and TRBJ1-2; the D gene is possibly TRBD1 (6 bases). Per germline, CDR1 SQVTM and CDR2 ANQGSEA. This CDR3 is built from 12 residues. Trimming pared 6 bases from V and 5 bases from J, leaving 13 bases between. Written as DNA, the CDR3 is TGCAGCGTCCCTGGGGGCAGTTATGGCTACACCTTC. Amino acids: CSVPGGSYGYTF.

This clone was seen a handful of times. The genes are TRBV29-1 and TRBJ2-2; 7 nucleotides line up with TRBD2. V was pared by 4 bases and J by 5 bases, with 7 bases of the junction left unmatched. From germline, CDR1 is SQVTM and CDR2 ANQGSEA. CDR3 length: 14 residues. The CDR3 nucleotides are TGCAGCGTTGGAGAAGGGCGGGGGACCGGGGAGCTGTTTTTT. Its protein product is CSVGEGRGTGELFF.

This rearrangement joins TRBV19 to TRBJ2-3; 7 bases map to TRBD1. The CDR3 is made up of 14 amino acids. CDR1 LNHDA and CDR2 SQIVND come from the germline V gene (reference sequence). The V and J ends lost 8 bases and 3 bases, in that order; junction bases with no gene match: 8. CDR3 sequence (DNA): TGTGCCAGTGCCTTGGCAGGGGGTACAGATACGCAGTATTTT. Translation gives CASALAGGTDTQYF.

The rearrangement joins TRBV9 to TRBJ2-7, with D unresolved. CDR3 size: 15 residues. Germline CDR1 SGDLS, CDR2 YYNGEE. V lost 4 bases, J lost 5 bases, and 19 bases lay in between. DNA for the CDR3: TGTGCCAGCAGCCCCCTTACCGGTGGGTCGGACGAGCAGTACTTC. As protein: CASSPLTGGSDEQYF.

The rearrangement uses TRBV18 and TRBJ1-5; 9 bases map to TRBD1. The germline V gene encodes CDR1 KGHSH and CDR2 LQKENI. After removal of 6 bases from V and 6 bases from J, the junction contained 15 bases not matched to a gene. The CDR3 loop spans 17 amino acids. CDR3 DNA: TGTGCCAGCTCGCCCGCCGGACTGACAGGGGGAAGTCAGCCCCAGCATTTT. Translating gives CASSPAGLTGGSQPQHF.

The chain joins TRBV5-6 to TRBJ1-5; possible D gene TRBD1, 6 bases. Germline CDR1 and CDR2: SGHDT and YYEEEE. CDR3 length: 15 residues. V lost 4 bases and J lost 7, with 18 bases in between. CDR3 nucleotide sequence: TGTGCCAGCAGCACTGGAGCCGGGGGCGGGCAGCCCCAGCATTTT. Translated, it gives CASSTGAGGGQPQHF.

J is TRBJ1-2 and V is TRBV4-3; unclear D gene. The CDR3 has 15 residues. V was shortened by 0 bases and J by 2 bases, with 10 bases between the two germline ends. In germline, CDR1 is LGHNA, CDR2 YSLEER. For the CDR3, the DNA is TGCGCCAGCAGCCAAGAATATAACAGAAACTATGGCTACACCTTC. Its protein is CASSQEYNRNYGYTF.

A single count supports this clone. The chain joins TRBV9 to TRBJ2-1; the D gene is possibly TRBD1 (6 bases). The germline CDR1 and CDR2 sequences are SGDLS and YYNGEE. This CDR3 has 16 residues. Trimming left V 4 bases short and J 4 bases short, with 18 bases between. The CDR3 nucleotides are TGTGCCAGCAGCCTAGGTGGGGCAGGGGCATACAATGAGCAGTTCTTC. Encoded protein: CASSLGGAGAYNEQFF.

The rearrangement joins TRBV2 to TRBJ1-1, with D tentatively TRBD1 (6 bases). CDR1 is SNHLY and CDR2 is FYNNEI in the germline V gene. V was cut by 5 bases and J by 5 bases, with 9 bases left in between. CDR3 length: 12 amino acids. For the CDR3, the DNA is TGTGCCAGCAGTTCACAGGGAACTGAAGCTTTCTTT. Translation: CASSSQGTEAFF.

The chain joins TRBV7-8 to TRBJ2-7, with 7 nucleotides matching TRBD1. This CDR3 is 15 amino acids long. Germline-derived CDR1 and CDR2 are SGHVS and FQNEAQ. The junction had 5 bases not matched to a gene; V was cut back by 1 base and J by 2 bases. As DNA, the CDR3 is TGTGCCAGCAGCTTAGTAGGGGGCTTGACCTACGAGCAGTACTTC. It specifies CASSLVGGLTYEQYF.

The gene calls are TRBV27 and TRBJ2-5; a weak D match, TRBD1 (5 bases). CDR1 and CDR2 (germline): MNHEY, SMNVEV (reference sequence). This CDR3 comprises 11 residues. The ends were cut back, 8 bases at V and 10 bases at J, with 14 bases in the middle. The CDR3 DNA reads TGTGCCAGCCTGAAAGGGGTTATCCAGTACTTC. Translation: CASLKGVIQYF.

The chain has TRBV2 and TRBJ2-2; tentatively, D is TRBD1 (6 bases). This CDR3 comprises 14 residues. Germline loops: CDR1 SNHLY, CDR2 FYNNEI. Trimming left V 6 bases short and J 5 bases short, with 13 bases between. CDR3 in DNA: TGTGCCAGCAGAGGCAGGGGTAGGACCGGGGAGCTGTTTTTT. Protein: CASRGRGRTGELFF. Full variable domain (rest looked up from reference TRBV2 and TRBJ2-2): EPEVTQTPSHQVTQMGQEVILRCVPISNHLYFYWYRQILGQKVEFLVSFYNNEISEKSEIFDDQFSVERPDGSNFTLKIRSTKLEDSAMYFCASRGRGRTGELFFGEGSRLTVL.

The V and J genes are TRBV5-1 and TRBJ1-4, with 8 nucleotides matching TRBD1. This CDR3 has 17 residues. V lost 0 bases and J lost 3; bases outside the gene matches: 7. Germline values: CDR1 SGHRS, CDR2 YFSETQ. This CDR3 reads CASSLGPTTGANEKLFF. The CDR3 nucleotides read TGCGCCAGCAGCTTGGGGCCTACGACAGGGGCTAATGAAAAACTGTTTTTT.

J is TRBJ2-3 and V is TRBV19; 9 positions match TRBD2. Germline loops: CDR1 LNHDA, CDR2 SQIVND (reference sequence). V shed 7 bases and J 2 bases; nucleotides not matched to a gene: 7. The CDR3 totals 15 residues. CDR3 bases: TGTGCCAGTACCCGCGCTAGCGGGACCACAGATACGCAGTATTTT. Translating gives CASTRASGTTDTQYF. Based on the CDR3 plus reference TRBV19 and TRBJ2-3, the full variable domain is DGGITQSPKYLFRKEGQNVTLSCEQNLNHDAMYWYRQDPGQGLRLIYYSQIVNDFQKGDIAEGYSVSREKKESFPLTVTSAQKNPTAFYLCASTRASGTTDTQYFGPGTRLTVL.

This clone was seen once. The chain is built from TRBV6-6 and TRBJ2-3; the match to TRBD2 covers 14 bases. The CDR3 runs to 16 residues. The ends lost 6 bases at V and 4 bases at J; junction bases unmatched: 6. Germline loops: CDR1 MNHNY, CDR2 SVGAGI (reference sequence). Here the CDR3 reads CASRYGLAGGSDTQYF. The CDR3 DNA follows: TGTGCCAGCAGATACGGACTAGCGGGAGGTTCAGATACGCAGTATTTT.

This chain uses TRBV5-4 with TRBJ2-7; 8 nucleotides match TRBD1. Germline lookup yields CDR1 SGHNT and CDR2 YYREEE (reference sequence). The junction had 16 bases not matched to a gene; V was cut back by 4 bases and J by 4 bases. CDR3 length: 17 amino acids. CDR3 bases: TGTGCCAGCAGCCCCGGACAGGGCCCCATGGTTGGATACGAGCAGTACTTC. Residues: CASSPGQGPMVGYEQYF.

The rearrangement uses TRBV15 and TRBJ1-4; D is unclear. Trimming took off 0 bases at V and 0 bases at J, with 8 bases between the two ends. Germline CDR1 LNHNV, CDR2 YYDKDF (reference sequence). The CDR3 consists of 16 residues. The CDR3 nucleotides read TGTGCCACCAGCAGAGATTTGGCAGCAACTAATGAAAAACTGTTTTTT. Its protein product is CATSRDLAATNEKLFF.